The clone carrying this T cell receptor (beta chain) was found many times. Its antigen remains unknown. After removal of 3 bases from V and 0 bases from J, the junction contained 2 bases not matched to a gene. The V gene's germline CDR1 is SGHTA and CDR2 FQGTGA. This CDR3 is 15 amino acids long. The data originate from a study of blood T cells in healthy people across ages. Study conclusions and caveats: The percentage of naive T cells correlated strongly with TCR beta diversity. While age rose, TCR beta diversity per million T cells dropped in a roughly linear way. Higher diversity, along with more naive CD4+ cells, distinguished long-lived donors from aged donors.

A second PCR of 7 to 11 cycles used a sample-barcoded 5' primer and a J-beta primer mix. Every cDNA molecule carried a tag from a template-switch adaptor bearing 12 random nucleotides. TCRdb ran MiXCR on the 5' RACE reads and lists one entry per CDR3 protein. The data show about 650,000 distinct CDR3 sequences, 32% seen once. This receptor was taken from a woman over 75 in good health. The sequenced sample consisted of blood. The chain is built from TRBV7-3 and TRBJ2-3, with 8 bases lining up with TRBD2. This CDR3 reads CASSFGLASTDTQYF. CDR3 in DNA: TGTGCCAGCAGCTTCGGACTAGCCAGCACAGATACGCAGTATTTT.